These T cell receptor beta chains were read from a single sample in a study of T cells in localized non-small cell lung cancer. Repertoires were generated with immunoSEQ multiplex PCR, while TCRdb's copy carries only in-frame clones and drops some. This sample has roughly 24,000 clones, with 85% to 95% found just once. Material: peripheral blood, obtained before any cancer treatment. All receptors come from a female donor older than 55 with stage II squamous cell lung carcinoma. Both conserved end residues are part of each CDR3. The D gene is left open where the match is weak. Size is stated for part of the rows, as once, few or many counts, or as a class when the clone is expanded.

clone size: NA
J gene: TRBJ2-1
D gene: NA
V gene: TRBV5-6
CDR3 protein: CASSLIPGTKSYNEQFF
CDR3 DNA: TGTGCCAGCAGCTTGATACCCGGGACAAAATCCTACAATGAGCAGTTCTTC

clone size: NA
J gene: TRBJ1-1
D gene: NA
V gene: TRBV27
CDR3 protein: CASSLFSTIWATEAFF
CDR3 DNA: TGTGCCAGCAGTTTATTTTCGACGATCTGGGCCACTGAAGCTTTCTTT

clone size: NA
J gene: TRBJ1-2
D gene: NA
V gene: TRBV2
CDR3 protein: CANLQGAYGYTF
CDR3 DNA: TGTGCCAACCTACAGGGAGCCTATGGCTACACCTTC

clone size: NA
J gene: TRBJ1-2
D gene: TRBD1
V gene: TRBV30
CDR3 protein: CAWSVQGQGFYTF
CDR3 DNA: TGTGCCTGGAGTGTACAGGGACAGGGGTTCTACACCTTC

clone size: NA
J gene: TRBJ2-6
D gene: NA
V gene: TRBV2
CDR3 protein: CASSVSSGANVLTF
CDR3 DNA: TGTGCCAGCAGCGTCAGCTCTGGGGCCAACGTCCTGACTTTC

clone size: NA
J gene: TRBJ2-7
D gene: NA
V gene: TRBV7-6
CDR3 protein: CASSHVGRYEQYF
CDR3 DNA: TGTGCCAGCAGCCATGTTGGTAGGTACGAGCAGTACTTC

clone size: NA
J gene: TRBJ2-1
D gene: TRBD2
V gene: TRBV10-2
CDR3 protein: CASSASGYNEQFF
CDR3 DNA: TGCGCCAGCAGTGCTAGCGGATACAATGAGCAGTTCTTC

clone size: NA
J gene: TRBJ1-2
D gene: TRBD1
V gene: TRBV5-6
CDR3 protein: CASSLLGQDIALYGYTF
CDR3 DNA: TGTGCCAGCAGCTTGCTAGGACAGGACATTGCACTCTATGGCTACACCTTC

clone size: NA
J gene: TRBJ2-7
D gene: NA
V gene: TRBV30
CDR3 protein: CAWSVGIRVKDEQYF
CDR3 DNA: TGTGCCTGGAGTGTTGGGATCAGGGTGAAGGACGAGCAGTACTTC

clone size: NA
J gene: TRBJ2-7
D gene: NA
V gene: TRBV11-2
CDR3 protein: CASSLELGAYEQYF
CDR3 DNA: TGTGCCAGCAGCTTAGAGCTGGGGGCCTACGAGCAGTACTTC

clone size: NA
J gene: TRBJ2-5
D gene: NA
V gene: TRBV20-1
CDR3 protein: CSARKQETQYF
CDR3 DNA: TGCAGTGCTCGGAAGCAAGAGACCCAGTACTTC

clone size: NA
J gene: TRBJ1-3
D gene: NA
V gene: TRBV7-9
CDR3 protein: CASSLGLANTIYF
CDR3 DNA: TGTGCCAGCAGCTTAGGACTCGCAAACACCATATATTTT

clone size: NA
J gene: TRBJ2-7
D gene: TRBD1
V gene: TRBV5-1
CDR3 protein: CASSSTGGTAYEQYF
CDR3 DNA: TGCGCCAGCAGTTCAACAGGGGGTACAGCCTACGAGCAGTACTTC

clone size: once
J gene: TRBJ2-5
D gene: TRBD2
V gene: TRBV5-1
CDR3 protein: CASSFSPGGQETQYF
CDR3 DNA: TGCGCCAGCAGCTTCTCCCCGGGGGGGCAAGAGACCCAGTACTTC

clone size: NA
J gene: TRBJ2-4
D gene: TRBD2
V gene: TRBV7-2
CDR3 protein: CASSPLGGTSGRGNIQYF
CDR3 DNA: TGTGCCAGCAGCCCGCTCGGCGGCACTAGCGGGAGGGGGAACATTCAGTACTTC

clone size: NA
J gene: TRBJ1-1
D gene: NA
V gene: TRBV28
CDR3 protein: CASSLAGTPRVNTEAFF
CDR3 DNA: TGTGCCAGCAGTTTAGCCGGGACCCCCCGAGTTAACACTGAAGCTTTCTTT

clone size: NA
J gene: TRBJ2-5
D gene: TRBD2
V gene: TRBV5-4
CDR3 protein: CASSLAGAGETQYF
CDR3 DNA: TGTGCCAGCAGCTTAGCGGGAGCGGGGGAGACCCAGTACTTC

clone size: once
J gene: TRBJ1-2
D gene: TRBD1
V gene: TRBV6-5
CDR3 protein: CASITQGGGYTF
CDR3 DNA: TGTGCCAGCATCACCCAGGGGGGAGGCTACACCTTC

clone size: NA
J gene: TRBJ1-1
D gene: NA
V gene: TRBV30
CDR3 protein: CAWRIQRGGNTEAFF
CDR3 DNA: TGTGCCTGGAGGATACAGCGGGGTGGGAACACTGAAGCTTTCTTT

clone size: NA
J gene: TRBJ2-7
D gene: NA
V gene: TRBV6-5
CDR3 protein: CASSYRPHSDEQYF
CDR3 DNA: TGTGCCAGCAGTTACCGCCCTCACTCGGACGAGCAGTACTTC

clone size: NA
J gene: TRBJ1-1
D gene: NA
V gene: TRBV5-4
CDR3 protein: CASSSGQTTEAFF
CDR3 DNA: TGTGCCAGCAGTTCCGGACAAACCACTGAAGCTTTCTTT

clone size: NA
J gene: TRBJ1-2
D gene: TRBD1
V gene: TRBV27
CDR3 protein: CASSLAGTGGRGYTF
CDR3 DNA: TGTGCCAGCAGTTTGGCCGGGACAGGGGGTCGAGGCTACACCTTC

clone size: NA
J gene: TRBJ1-3
D gene: NA
V gene: TRBV27
CDR3 protein: CASSLFRGNTIYF
CDR3 DNA: TGTGCCAGCAGCCTTTTTCGGGGAAACACCATATATTTT

clone size: NA
J gene: TRBJ1-1
D gene: NA
V gene: TRBV7-9
CDR3 protein: CASSLEGEQSEAFF
CDR3 DNA: TGTGCCAGCAGCTTAGAGGGGGAACAGTCTGAAGCTTTCTTT

clone size: NA
J gene: TRBJ1-2
D gene: TRBD1
V gene: TRBV4-3
CDR3 protein: CASSQEGQANYGYTF
CDR3 DNA: TGCGCCAGCAGCCAAGAGGGACAGGCTAACTATGGCTACACCTTC

clone size: NA
J gene: TRBJ2-3
D gene: TRBD2
V gene: TRBV2
CDR3 protein: CASSDPLGLAASDTQYF
CDR3 DNA: TGTGCCAGCAGTGACCCACTTGGACTAGCGGCGTCAGATACGCAGTATTTT

clone size: once
J gene: TRBJ2-1
D gene: NA
V gene: TRBV5-1
CDR3 protein: CASSLTRRALNNEQFF
CDR3 DNA: TGCGCCAGCAGCTTGACTCGGAGGGCCCTCAACAATGAGCAGTTCTTC

clone size: NA
J gene: TRBJ2-7
D gene: NA
V gene: TRBV10-3
CDR3 protein: CASRHRLAYEQYF
CDR3 DNA: TGTGCCTCCCGCCATAGACTGGCCTACGAGCAGTACTTC

clone size: NA
J gene: TRBJ2-4
D gene: NA
V gene: TRBV7-9
CDR3 protein: CASSFGSPKQDIQYF
CDR3 DNA: TGTGCCAGCAGCTTCGGTTCCCCTAAGCAAGACATTCAGTACTTC

clone size: NA
J gene: TRBJ2-3
D gene: NA
V gene: TRBV9
CDR3 protein: CASSVALGDTQYF
CDR3 DNA: TGTGCCAGCAGCGTAGCCCTCGGAGATACGCAGTATTTT

clone size: NA
J gene: TRBJ2-3
D gene: NA
V gene: TRBV4-2
CDR3 protein: CASSRGESTDTQYF
CDR3 DNA: TGTGCCAGCAGTCGTGGGGAATCCACAGATACGCAGTATTTT

clone size: NA
J gene: TRBJ2-5
D gene: TRBD1
V gene: TRBV6-1
CDR3 protein: CASSAGRGRLETQYF
CDR3 DNA: TGTGCCAGCAGTGCTGGCAGGGGGCGATTGGAGACCCAGTACTTC

clone size: NA
J gene: TRBJ2-5
D gene: NA
V gene: TRBV7-9
CDR3 protein: CASSLASWWPRDF
CDR3 DNA: TGTGCCAGCAGCTTAGCTAGTTGGTGGCCACGGGACTTC

clone size: NA
J gene: TRBJ1-1
D gene: NA
V gene: TRBV19
CDR3 protein: CASRPGYTEAFF
CDR3 DNA: TGTGCCAGTAGGCCTGGATACACTGAAGCTTTCTTT

clone size: NA
J gene: TRBJ2-5
D gene: TRBD1
V gene: TRBV18
CDR3 protein: CASSLLQGTGQETQYF
CDR3 DNA: TGTGCCAGCTCACTACTACAGGGGACAGGGCAAGAGACCCAGTACTTC

clone size: NA
J gene: TRBJ1-1
D gene: NA
V gene: TRBV7-9
CDR3 protein: CASSLQGNTEAFF
CDR3 DNA: TGTGCCAGCAGCTTACAGGGGAACACTGAAGCTTTCTTT

clone size: NA
J gene: TRBJ2-5
D gene: NA
V gene: TRBV15
CDR3 protein: CATSRDRASQETQYF
CDR3 DNA: TGTGCCACCAGCAGAGATCGGGCTAGCCAAGAGACCCAGTACTTC

clone size: once
J gene: TRBJ1-1
D gene: NA
V gene: TRBV2
CDR3 protein: CASTENPPGIWNTEAFF
CDR3 DNA: TGTGCCAGCACCGAGAACCCCCCAGGGATCTGGAACACTGAAGCTTTCTTT

clone size: NA
J gene: TRBJ1-1
D gene: NA
V gene: TRBV6-6
CDR3 protein: CASSTPGGGHTEAFF
CDR3 DNA: TGTGCCAGCAGTACCCCGGGAGGGGGGCACACTGAAGCTTTCTTT

clone size: NA
J gene: TRBJ1-6
D gene: NA
V gene: TRBV10-3
CDR3 protein: CAISESGANSPLHF
CDR3 DNA: TGTGCCATCAGTGAGTCGGGAGCTAATTCACCCCTCCACTTT

clone size: NA
J gene: TRBJ1-1
D gene: NA
V gene: TRBV5-4
CDR3 protein: CASSLKVNTEAFF
CDR3 DNA: TGTGCCAGCAGCTTGAAAGTGAACACTGAAGCTTTCTTT

clone size: once
J gene: TRBJ1-1
D gene: NA
V gene: TRBV7-8
CDR3 protein: CASSLRGPEAFF
CDR3 DNA: TGTGCCAGCAGCTTAAGGGGCCCTGAAGCTTTCTTT